Shown below are 10 T cell receptor beta chains from a single sample sequenced in a study of PD-L1 blockade in urothelial cancer. This sample's time point: pretreatment peripheral blood. The repertoire was sequenced with immunoSEQ multiplex PCR; TCRdb's copy has only in-frame clones and lacks some. This table has under 60,000 clones, around 84% appearing once. The sample consisted of PBMCs, taken around atezolizumab (anti-PD-L1) treatment. These receptors came from a man in his sixties or seventies with urothelial cancer.

This rearrangement joins TRBV9 to TRBJ1-1, with D unresolved. The length of the CDR3 is 14 residues. With 0 bases removed from V and 0 bases from J, the gap between germline ends came to 6 bases. Germline V gene sequence: CDR1 SGDLS, CDR2 YYNGEE. CDR3 protein: CASSVGLMNTEAFF. In nucleotides, the CDR3 is TGTGCCAGCAGCGTAGGCCTAATGAACACTGAAGCTTTCTTT.

As concerns this clone: Other DNA sequences in this specimen translate into the identical CDR3. V usage is TRBV30 and J usage is TRBJ1-1; tentative D call: TRBD1 (5 bases). The CDR3 runs 12 residues. Germline V gene lookup returns CDR1 GTSNPN and CDR2 SVGIG (reference sequence). V lost 2 bases and J 5 bases, leaving 9 bases between the germline ends. CDR3 region: CAWSSGGTEAFF. CDR3 bases: TGTGCCTGGAGTTCGGGGGGGACTGAAGCTTTCTTT.

V and J are TRBV18 and TRBJ1-5; 7 bases align to TRBD1. Per germline, CDR1 KGHSH and CDR2 LQKENI. V trimming: 3 bases; J trimming: 5 bases; junction bases outside the gene matches: 7. The CDR3 extends over 15 amino acids. As DNA, the CDR3 is TGTGCCAGCTCACCCCCCGGGACAGAGGATCAGCCCCAGCATTTT. Translating gives CASSPPGTEDQPQHF.

This chain links TRBV5-8 with TRBJ1-2; D unresolved. Trimming cost V 2 bases and J 5 bases, with 7 bases left between them. The CDR3 is 12 residues long. Germline V gene lookup returns CDR1 SGHTS and CDR2 YDEGEE. The CDR3 DNA sequence: TGTGCCAGCAGCTTTACCAGATATGGCTACACCTTC. Translated, it gives CASSFTRYGYTF.

The chain employs TRBV18 and TRBJ2-1; 11 bases match TRBD2. V gave up 5 bases and J gave up 8 bases; unmatched junction bases: 14. Germline V gene data show CDR1 as KGHSH and CDR2 as LQKENI. The CDR3 contains 17 residues. The CDR3, as DNA: TGTGCCAGCTCATCAAAACTAGCGGGAGTTAGTGTTGATGAGCAGTTCTTC. It is translated as CASSSKLAGVSVDEQFF.

The chain uses TRBV6-6 and TRBJ2-2; tentative D call: TRBD2 (6 bases). Trimming removed 3 bases at V and 7 bases at J, with 18 bases between. The length of the CDR3 is 16 residues. CDR1 and CDR2 from the germline V gene are MNHNY and SVGAGI (reference sequence). The CDR3 sequence is CASSYGGAPTGGELFF. The CDR3 coding sequence is TGTGCCAGCAGTTATGGCGGGGCTCCCACCGGCGGGGAGCTGTTTTTT.

The rearrangement joins TRBV11-2 to TRBJ1-2; 7 positions agree with TRBD1. CDR3 length: 13 residues. J gave up 5 bases and V 5 bases, and 5 bases lay outside the gene matches. From germline, CDR1 is SGHAT and CDR2 FQNNGV. The DNA of the CDR3 is TGTGCCAGCAGCCTCGACAGGGATTATGGCTACACCTTC. Translation: CASSLDRDYGYTF.

The chain couples TRBV2 to TRBJ2-7; D unclear. This CDR3 has 12 residues. The germline CDR1 and CDR2 sequences are SNHLY and FYNNEI. The V end lost 6 bases, the J end lost 0 bases, and 6 bases lay between the germline ends. CDR3 coding DNA: TGTGCCAGCAGGGCTGACTCCTACGAGCAGTACTTC. Translating gives CASRADSYEQYF.

The chain joins TRBV5-8 to TRBJ2-5, with D perhaps TRBD1 (5 bases). The V gene's germline CDR1 is SGHTS and CDR2 YDEGEE. V was clipped by 1 base and J by 0 bases, with 10 bases between them. This CDR3 contains 15 residues. The DNA for the CDR3 is TGTGCCAGCAGCTTGTCGGCAGGGAACCAAGAGACCCAGTACTTC. Translating it yields CASSLSAGNQETQYF.

The genes are TRBV10-3 and TRBJ1-6; 8 bases are shared with TRBD1. CDR3 size: 15 residues. Germline CDR1 reads ENHRY; CDR2 reads SYGVKD. Losses at the gene ends were 3 bases for V and 10 bases for J; bases not matched to a gene: 8. The CDR3 protein is CAISDPTGDWSPLHF. The CDR3 DNA is TGTGCCATCAGTGACCCGACAGGGGATTGGTCACCCCTCCACTTT.